The clone carrying this TCR beta chain was seen a few times. Its antigen is still unknown. These data are taken from a study of molecular identifiers for immune sequencing clone quantification. Study outcomes and limitations: Whereas clones above 20 RNA copies held under 1% of naive-cell molecules, they held over 98% of effector molecules. Jurkat TCR RNA spiked in from one cell (amid more than 850,000 naive cells) was reportedly detectable.

TCRdb fed the PCR reads into MiXCR, producing one record per CDR3 protein. The sample lists 70,000 to 90,000 distinct CDR3 sequences, under 25% occurring once. This TCR came from a human donor in good health. Some libraries in this study had Jurkat cell RNA spiked in. The sequencing input was naive CD8+ T cells from blood, with Jurkat cell RNA spiked in. Subset of the sample: FACS-sorted CD8+CD4-CCR7+CD45RA+ naive T cells.

The CDR3 loop is CASIDRVFDGYTF. The CDR3 bases are TGTGCCAGCATTGACAGGGTTTTCGATGGCTACACCTTC. J is TRBJ1-2 and V is TRBV6-6, with 7 bases identical to TRBD1. The germline gives CDR1 MNHNY, CDR2 SVGAGI (reference sequence). Trimming took 7 bases from V and 6 from J; bases not matched to a gene: 8. There are 13 residues in the CDR3.